The sequence of this T cell receptor (beta chain) was determined in a study of blood T cells in healthy people across ages. General observations from the study: There were more naive CD4+ cells and higher diversity in long-lived donors than in aged donors.

This CDR3 is 16 amino acids long. Germline trimming cut 3 bases from V and 3 bases from J; bases unmatched to any gene: 8. Germline V gene lookup returns CDR1 DFQATT and CDR2 SNEGSKA (reference sequence). As concerns this clonotype: Its antigen is still unknown.

A second PCR of roughly 6 to 12 cycles used a sample-barcoded 5' primer and a J-beta primer mix. TCRdb used MiXCR to reprocess the 5' RACE reads, holding one entry per CDR3 protein. The sample consists of hundreds of thousands of distinct CDR3 sequences, 58% of them appearing once. The receptor was isolated from a man aged 55-75 years in good health. Sequencing was performed on blood. The V gene is TRBV20-1, the J gene TRBJ2-3, with 11 bases lining up with TRBD2. The CDR3 DNA follows: TGCAGTGCTAGCTTGGGGCTAGCGGGGGGAACAGATACGCAGTATTTT. This sequence encodes CSASLGLAGGTDTQYF.